This T cell receptor (beta chain) emerged from a study of control samples from healthy donors and cancer patients. Trimming left V 3 bases short and J 2 bases short, with 16 bases between. The CDR3 totals 16 residues. CDR1 KGHSH and CDR2 LQKENI come from the germline V gene. Only in-frame clones appear in the TCRdb table, and some are missing; sequencing was by immunoSEQ multiplex PCR. Among over 65,000 clones listed, less than 95% were seen once. This sequence was found in a woman aged 40 to 49 in good health. J is TRBJ1-1 and V is TRBV18; maybe TRBD1 (5 bases). The sample taken for sequencing was blood. CDR3 loop: CASSPAWGRVNTEAFF. In DNA form, the CDR3 reads TGTGCCAGCTCACCTGCCTGGGGACGCGTTAACACTGAAGCTTTCTTT.